This TCR beta chain comes out of a study of blood T cells in healthy people across ages. Total RNA was isolated from each sample in quantities of at least 6 micrograms. Findings of the study overall: Per-million-T-cell TCR beta diversity fell roughly linearly with age.

This clonotype was recorded a few times. Antigen unknown. A sample-barcoded 5' primer and a J-beta primer mix were used in a second PCR of roughly 7 to 11 cycles. A tag from a template-switch adaptor with 12 random nucleotides marked each cDNA molecule. TCRdb passed the 5' RACE reads through MiXCR, listing each CDR3 protein once. Of around 800,000 distinct CDR3 sequences listed, 20% to 30% are singletons. The CDR3 is made up of 14 amino acids. Deletions cut 5 bases from V and 7 bases from J, with 17 bases between. Germline V gene sequence: CDR1 SGHTA, CDR2 FQGNSA. These sequences were also reported in another study, on T cells of mothers and their children. This second report adds: Pairs that are related and pairs that are unrelated have TCR recombination output shaped similarly by thymic selection.

The sample was blood. The chain is built from TRBV7-2 and TRBJ2-5; TRBD2 might be the D (6 bases). The receptor was isolated from a boy between 5 and 17 years old in good health. The CDR3 spells CASSAYRDSGTQYF. CDR3 DNA sequence: TGTGCCAGCAGCGCCTACCGGGACTCAGGGACCCAGTACTTC.